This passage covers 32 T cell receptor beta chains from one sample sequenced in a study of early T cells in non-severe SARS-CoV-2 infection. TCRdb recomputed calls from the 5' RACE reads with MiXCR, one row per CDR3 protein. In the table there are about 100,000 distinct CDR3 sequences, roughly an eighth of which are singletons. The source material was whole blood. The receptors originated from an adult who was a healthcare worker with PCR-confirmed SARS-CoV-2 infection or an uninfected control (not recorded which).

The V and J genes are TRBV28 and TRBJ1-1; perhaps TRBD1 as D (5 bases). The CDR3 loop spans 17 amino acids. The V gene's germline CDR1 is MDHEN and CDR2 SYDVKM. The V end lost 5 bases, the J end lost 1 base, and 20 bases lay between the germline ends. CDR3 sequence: CASSLRHPIRGNTEAFF. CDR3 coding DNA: TGTGCCAGCAGTCTACGACACCCTATAAGGGGGAACACTGAAGCTTTCTTT.

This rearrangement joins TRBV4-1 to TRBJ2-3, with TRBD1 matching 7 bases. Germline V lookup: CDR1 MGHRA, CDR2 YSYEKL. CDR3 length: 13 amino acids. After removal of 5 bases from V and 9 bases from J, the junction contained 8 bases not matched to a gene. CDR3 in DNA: TGCGCCAGCAGCTTTCCGGGACAGAGGACGCAGTATTTT. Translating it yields CASSFPGQRTQYF.

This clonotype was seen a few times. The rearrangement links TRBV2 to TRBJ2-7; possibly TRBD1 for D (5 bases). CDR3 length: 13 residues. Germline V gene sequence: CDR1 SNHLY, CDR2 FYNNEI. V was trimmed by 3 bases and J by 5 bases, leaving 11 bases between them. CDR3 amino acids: CASSDMGPNEQYF. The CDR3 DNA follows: TGTGCCAGCAGTGATATGGGGCCCAACGAGCAGTACTTC.

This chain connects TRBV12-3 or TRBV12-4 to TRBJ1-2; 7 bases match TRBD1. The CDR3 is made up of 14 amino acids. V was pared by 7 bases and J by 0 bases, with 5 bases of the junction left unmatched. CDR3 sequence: CASMKGGTNYGYTF. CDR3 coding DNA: TGTGCCAGCATGAAAGGGGGCACTAACTATGGCTACACCTTC.

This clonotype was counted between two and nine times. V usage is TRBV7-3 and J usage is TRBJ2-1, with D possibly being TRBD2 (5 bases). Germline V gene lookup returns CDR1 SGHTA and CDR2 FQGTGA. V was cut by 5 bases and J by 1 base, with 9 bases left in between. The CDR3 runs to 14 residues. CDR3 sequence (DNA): TGTGCCAGCAGCCCCACGGGGTCCTACAATGAGCAGTTCTTC. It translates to CASSPTGSYNEQFF. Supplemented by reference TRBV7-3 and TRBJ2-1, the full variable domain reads GAGVSQTPSNKVTEKGKYVELRCDPISGHTALYWYRQSLGQGPEFLIYFQGTGAADDSGLPNDRFFAVRPEGSVSTLKIQRTERGDSAVYLCASSPTGSYNEQFFGPGTRLTVL.

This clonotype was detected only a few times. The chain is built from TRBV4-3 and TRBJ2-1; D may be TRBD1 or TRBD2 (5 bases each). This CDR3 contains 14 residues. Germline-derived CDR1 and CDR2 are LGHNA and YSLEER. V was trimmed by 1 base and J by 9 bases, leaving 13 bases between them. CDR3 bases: TGCGCCAGCAGCCAAGCAACTGAGGGGCTTGAGCAGTTCTTC. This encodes CASSQATEGLEQFF.

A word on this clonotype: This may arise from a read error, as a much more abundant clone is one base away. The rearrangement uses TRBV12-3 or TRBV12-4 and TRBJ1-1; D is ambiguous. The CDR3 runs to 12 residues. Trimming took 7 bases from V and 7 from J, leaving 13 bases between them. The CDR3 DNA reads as TGTGCCAGCATAGGCAGTGAGTTTGAAGCTTTCTTT. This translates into CASIGSEFEAFF.

The CDR3: CASSEPVGAQYF. In DNA form, the CDR3 reads TGTGCCAGCAGTGAACCGGTCGGGGCGCAGTATTTT. The V call is TRBV25-1, the J call TRBJ2-3; D possibly corresponds to TRBD2 (5 bases). The CDR3 extends over 12 amino acids. Germline V gene lookup returns CDR1 MGHDK and CDR2 SYGVNS. V lost 2 bases and J lost 10, with 10 bases in between.

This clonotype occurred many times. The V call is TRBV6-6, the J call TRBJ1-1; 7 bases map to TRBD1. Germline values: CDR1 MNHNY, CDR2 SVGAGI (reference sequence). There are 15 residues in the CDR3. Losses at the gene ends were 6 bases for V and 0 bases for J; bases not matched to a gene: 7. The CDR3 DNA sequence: TGTGCCAGCAGAAGGGGCGACAGGGTGAACACTGAAGCTTTCTTT. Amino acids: CASRRGDRVNTEAFF.

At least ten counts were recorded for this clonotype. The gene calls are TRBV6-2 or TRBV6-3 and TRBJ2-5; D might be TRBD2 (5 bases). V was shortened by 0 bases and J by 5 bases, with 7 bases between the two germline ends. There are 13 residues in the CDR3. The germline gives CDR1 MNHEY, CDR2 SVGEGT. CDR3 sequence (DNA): TGTGCCAGCAGTTACTCGTGGAGGGAGACCCAGTACTTC. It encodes CASSYSWRETQYF.

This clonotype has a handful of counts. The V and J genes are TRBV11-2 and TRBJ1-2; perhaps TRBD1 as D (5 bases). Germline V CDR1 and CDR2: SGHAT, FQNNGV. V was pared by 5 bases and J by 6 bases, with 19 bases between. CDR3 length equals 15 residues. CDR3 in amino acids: CASSPMGGQMDGYTF. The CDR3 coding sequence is TGTGCCAGCAGCCCAATGGGTGGACAAATGGATGGCTACACCTTC.

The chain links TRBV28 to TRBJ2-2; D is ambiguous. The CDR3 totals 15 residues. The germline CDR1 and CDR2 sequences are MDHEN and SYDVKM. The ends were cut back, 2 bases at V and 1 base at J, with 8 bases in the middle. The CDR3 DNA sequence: TGTGCCAGCAGTTTAGAGACACTGAACACCGGGGAGCTGTTTTTT. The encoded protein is CASSLETLNTGELFF.

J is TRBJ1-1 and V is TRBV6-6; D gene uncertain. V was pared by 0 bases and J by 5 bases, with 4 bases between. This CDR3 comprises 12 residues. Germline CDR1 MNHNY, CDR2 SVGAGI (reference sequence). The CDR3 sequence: CASSYSSTEAFF. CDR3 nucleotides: TGTGCCAGCAGTTACTCGAGTACTGAAGCTTTCTTT.

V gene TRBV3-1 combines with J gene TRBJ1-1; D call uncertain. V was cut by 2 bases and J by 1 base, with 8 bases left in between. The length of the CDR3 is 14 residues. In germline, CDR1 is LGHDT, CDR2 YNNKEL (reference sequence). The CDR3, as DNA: TGTGCCAGCAGCCAAAATGTGGGGAACACTGAAGCTTTCTTT. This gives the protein CASSQNVGNTEAFF.

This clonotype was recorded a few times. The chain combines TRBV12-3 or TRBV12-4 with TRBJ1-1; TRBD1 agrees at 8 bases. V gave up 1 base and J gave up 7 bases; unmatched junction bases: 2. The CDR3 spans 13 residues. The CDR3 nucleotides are TGTGCCAGCAGTTTAGGGGACAGGAGTGAAGCTTTCTTT. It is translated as CASSLGDRSEAFF.

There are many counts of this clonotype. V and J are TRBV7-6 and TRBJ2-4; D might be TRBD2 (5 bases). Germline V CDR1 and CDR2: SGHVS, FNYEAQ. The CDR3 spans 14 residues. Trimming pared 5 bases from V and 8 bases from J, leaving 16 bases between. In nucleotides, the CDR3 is TGTGCCAGCAGCCAAGGACTGGATCTAGACATTCAGTACTTC. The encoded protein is CASSQGLDLDIQYF.

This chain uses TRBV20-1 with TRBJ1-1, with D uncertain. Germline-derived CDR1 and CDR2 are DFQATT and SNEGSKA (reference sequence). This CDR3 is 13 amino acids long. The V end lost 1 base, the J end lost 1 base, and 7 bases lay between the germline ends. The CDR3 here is CSARGFTNTEAFF. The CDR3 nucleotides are TGCAGTGCTAGAGGTTTTACGAACACTGAAGCTTTCTTT.

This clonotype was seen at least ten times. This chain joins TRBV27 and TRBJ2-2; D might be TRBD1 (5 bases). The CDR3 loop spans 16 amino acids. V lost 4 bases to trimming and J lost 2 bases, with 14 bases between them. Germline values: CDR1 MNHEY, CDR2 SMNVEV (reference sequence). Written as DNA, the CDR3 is TGTGCCAGCAGTTCTAAACCGACAGTTAACACCGGGGAGCTGTTTTTT. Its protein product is CASSSKPTVNTGELFF.

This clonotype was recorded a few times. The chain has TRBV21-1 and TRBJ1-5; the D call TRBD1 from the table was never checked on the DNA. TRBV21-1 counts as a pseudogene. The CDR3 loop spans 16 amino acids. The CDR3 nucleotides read TGTGCCAGCAGCAAGGACAGGGTGGGGTGCAATCAGCCCCAGCATTTT. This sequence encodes CASSKDRVGCNQPQHF.

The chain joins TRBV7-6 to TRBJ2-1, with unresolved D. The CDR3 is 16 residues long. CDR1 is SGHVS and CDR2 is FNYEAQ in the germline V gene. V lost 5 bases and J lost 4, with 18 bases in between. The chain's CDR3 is CASSIEVPQTYNEQFF. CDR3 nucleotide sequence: TGTGCCAGCAGCATTGAGGTACCGCAGACTTACAATGAGCAGTTCTTC.

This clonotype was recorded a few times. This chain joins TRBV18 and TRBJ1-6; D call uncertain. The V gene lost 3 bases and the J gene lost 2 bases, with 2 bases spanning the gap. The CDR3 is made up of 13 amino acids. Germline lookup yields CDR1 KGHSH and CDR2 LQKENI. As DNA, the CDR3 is TGTGCCAGCTCACCGGCCTATAATTCACCCCTCCACTTT. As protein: CASSPAYNSPLHF.

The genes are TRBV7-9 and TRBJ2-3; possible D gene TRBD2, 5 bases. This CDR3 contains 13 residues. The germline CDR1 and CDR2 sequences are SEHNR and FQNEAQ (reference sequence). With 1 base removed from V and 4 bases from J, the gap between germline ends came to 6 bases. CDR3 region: CASSLEAADTQYF. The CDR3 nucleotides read TGTGCCAGCAGCTTAGAAGCGGCAGATACGCAGTATTTT. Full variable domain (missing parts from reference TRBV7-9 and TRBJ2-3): DTGVSQNPRHKITKRGQNVTFRCDPISEHNRLYWYRQTLGQGPEFLTYFQNEAQLEKSRLLSDRFSAERPKGSFSTLEIQRTEQGDSAMYLCASSLEAADTQYFGPGTRLTVL.

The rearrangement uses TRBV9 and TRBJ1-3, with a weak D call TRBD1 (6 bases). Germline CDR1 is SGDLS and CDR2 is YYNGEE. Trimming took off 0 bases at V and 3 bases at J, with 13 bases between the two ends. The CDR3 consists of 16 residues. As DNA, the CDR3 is TGTGCCAGCAGCGTAGGAACAGGGAGGGATGGAAACACCATATATTTT. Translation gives CASSVGTGRDGNTIYF.

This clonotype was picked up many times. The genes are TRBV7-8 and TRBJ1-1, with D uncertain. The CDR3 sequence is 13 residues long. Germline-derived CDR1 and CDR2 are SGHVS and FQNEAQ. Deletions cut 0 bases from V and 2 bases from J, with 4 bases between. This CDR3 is CASSLARNTEAFF. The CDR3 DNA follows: TGTGCCAGCAGCTTAGCCCGAAACACTGAAGCTTTCTTT.

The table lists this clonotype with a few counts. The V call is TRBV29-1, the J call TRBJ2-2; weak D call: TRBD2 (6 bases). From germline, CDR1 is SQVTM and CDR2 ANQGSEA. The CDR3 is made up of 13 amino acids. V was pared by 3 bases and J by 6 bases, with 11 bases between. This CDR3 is CSVEGTRAGELFF. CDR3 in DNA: TGCAGCGTTGAGGGGACTCGTGCCGGGGAGCTGTTTTTT.

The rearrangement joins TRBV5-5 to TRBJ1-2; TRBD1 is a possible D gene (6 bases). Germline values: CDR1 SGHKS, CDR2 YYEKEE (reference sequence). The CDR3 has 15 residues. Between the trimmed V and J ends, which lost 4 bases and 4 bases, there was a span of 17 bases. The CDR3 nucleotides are TGTGCCAGCAGCATCACCCGCGACAGGTCCTATGGCTACACCTTC. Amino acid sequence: CASSITRDRSYGYTF.

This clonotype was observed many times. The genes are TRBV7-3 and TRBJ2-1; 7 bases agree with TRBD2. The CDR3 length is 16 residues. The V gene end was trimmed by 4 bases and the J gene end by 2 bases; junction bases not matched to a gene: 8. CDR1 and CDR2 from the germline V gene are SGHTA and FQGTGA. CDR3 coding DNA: TGTGCCAGCAGCTCCTCGGGGGGAGTTGCCTACAATGAGCAGTTCTTC. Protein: CASSSSGGVAYNEQFF.

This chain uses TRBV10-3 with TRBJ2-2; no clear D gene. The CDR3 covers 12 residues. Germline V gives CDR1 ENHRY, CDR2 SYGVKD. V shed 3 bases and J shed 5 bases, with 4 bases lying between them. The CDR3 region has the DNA TGTGCCATCAGTGAAGGGACCGGGGAGCTGTTTTTT. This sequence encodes CAISEGTGELFF.

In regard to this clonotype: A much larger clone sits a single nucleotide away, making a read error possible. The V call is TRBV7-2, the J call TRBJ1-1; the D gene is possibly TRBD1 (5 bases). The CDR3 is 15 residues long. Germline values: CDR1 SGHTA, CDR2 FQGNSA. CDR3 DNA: TGTGCCAGCGGCTTAGCTTCCTTGGGGCAGGGCGCCGCTTTCTTT. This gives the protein CASGLASLGQGAAFF.

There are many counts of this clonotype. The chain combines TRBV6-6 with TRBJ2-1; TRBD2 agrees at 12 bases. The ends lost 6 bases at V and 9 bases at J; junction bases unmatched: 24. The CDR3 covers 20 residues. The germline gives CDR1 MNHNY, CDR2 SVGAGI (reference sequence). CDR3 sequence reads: CASSRPSLAGGLSGRSEQFF. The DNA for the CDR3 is TGTGCCAGCAGCCGCCCCTCTCTAGCGGGGGGGCTGTCTGGACGTAGTGAGCAGTTCTTC.

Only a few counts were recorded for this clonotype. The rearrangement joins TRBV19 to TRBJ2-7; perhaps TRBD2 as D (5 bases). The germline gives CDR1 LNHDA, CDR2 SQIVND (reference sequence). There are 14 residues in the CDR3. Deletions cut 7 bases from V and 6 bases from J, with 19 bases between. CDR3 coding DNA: TGTGCCAGTATCACCAGACTATTTCGGACCGAGCAGTACTTC. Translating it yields CASITRLFRTEQYF.

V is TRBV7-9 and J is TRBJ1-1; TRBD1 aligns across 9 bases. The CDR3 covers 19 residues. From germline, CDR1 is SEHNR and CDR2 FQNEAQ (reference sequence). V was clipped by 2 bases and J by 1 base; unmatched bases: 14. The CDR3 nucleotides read TGTGCCAGCAGCTTAAAGGACAGGGGCGGGCCACGGGAGAACACTGAAGCTTTCTTT. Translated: CASSLKDRGGPRENTEAFF. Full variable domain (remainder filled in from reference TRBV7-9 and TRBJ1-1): DTGVSQNPRHKITKRGQNVTFRCDPISEHNRLYWYRQTLGQGPEFLTYFQNEAQLEKSRLLSDRFSAERPKGSFSTLEIQRTEQGDSAMYLCASSLKDRGGPRENTEAFFGQGTRLTVV.